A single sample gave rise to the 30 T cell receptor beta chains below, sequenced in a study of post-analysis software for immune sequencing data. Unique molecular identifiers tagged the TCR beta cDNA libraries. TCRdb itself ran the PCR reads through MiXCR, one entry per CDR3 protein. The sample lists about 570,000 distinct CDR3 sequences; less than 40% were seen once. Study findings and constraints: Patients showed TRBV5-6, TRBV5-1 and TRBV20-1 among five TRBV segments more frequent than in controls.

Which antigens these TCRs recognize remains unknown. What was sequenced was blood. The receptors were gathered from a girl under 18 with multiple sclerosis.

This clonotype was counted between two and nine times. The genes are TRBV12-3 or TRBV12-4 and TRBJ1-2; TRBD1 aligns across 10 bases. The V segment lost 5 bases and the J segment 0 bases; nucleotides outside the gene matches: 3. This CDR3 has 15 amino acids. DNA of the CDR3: TGTGCCAGCAGTCCGGGACAGGGGACTAACTATGGCTACACCTTC. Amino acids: CASSPGQGTNYGYTF.

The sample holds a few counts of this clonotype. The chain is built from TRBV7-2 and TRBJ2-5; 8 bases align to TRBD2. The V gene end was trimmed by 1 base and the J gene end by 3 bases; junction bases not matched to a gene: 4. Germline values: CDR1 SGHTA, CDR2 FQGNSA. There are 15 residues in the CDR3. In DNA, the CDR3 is TGTGCCAGCAGCTTAGACGGTAGCGGGGAAGAGACCCAGTACTTC. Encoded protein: CASSLDGSGEETQYF.

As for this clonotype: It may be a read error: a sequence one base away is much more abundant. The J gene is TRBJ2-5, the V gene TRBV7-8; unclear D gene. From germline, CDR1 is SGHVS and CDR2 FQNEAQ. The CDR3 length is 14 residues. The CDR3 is CASSSGAFEETRYF. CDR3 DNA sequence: TGTGCCAGCAGCTCCGGAGCATTCGAAGAGACCCGGTACTTC.

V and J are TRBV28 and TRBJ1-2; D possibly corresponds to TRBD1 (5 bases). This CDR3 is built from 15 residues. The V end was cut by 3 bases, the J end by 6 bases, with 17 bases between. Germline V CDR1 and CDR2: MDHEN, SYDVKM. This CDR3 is CASSLAGGSPNGYTF. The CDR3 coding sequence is TGTGCCAGCAGTTTGGCGGGGGGTAGCCCCAATGGCTACACCTTC.

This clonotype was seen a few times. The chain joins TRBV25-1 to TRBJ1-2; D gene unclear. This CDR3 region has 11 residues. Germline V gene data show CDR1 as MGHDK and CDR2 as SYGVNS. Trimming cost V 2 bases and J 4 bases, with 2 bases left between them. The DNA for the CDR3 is TGTGCCAGCAGTGAAATCTATGGCTACACCTTC. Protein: CASSEIYGYTF.

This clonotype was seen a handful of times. The CDR3 loop is CASSEFRTNTEAFF. The CDR3, as DNA: TGTGCCAGCAGTGAGTTTAGGACCAACACTGAAGCTTTCTTT. This rearrangement joins TRBV6-1 to TRBJ1-1; D is ambiguous. From germline, CDR1 is MNHNS and CDR2 SASEGT. The CDR3 is 14 residues long. Trimming took 3 bases from V and 2 from J, leaving 10 bases between them.

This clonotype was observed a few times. The CDR3 nucleotides read TGCGCCAGCAGCCAAGGCTTACGGGGCTACACCTTC. Protein: CASSQGLRGYTF. The chain employs TRBV4-1 and TRBJ1-2; D gene unclear. This CDR3 contains 12 residues. Trimming took 1 base from V and 8 from J, leaving 8 bases between them. Germline CDR1 and CDR2: MGHRA and YSYEKL.

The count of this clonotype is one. CDR3 sequence (DNA): TGTGCCAGCAGCTTAGCGGCCCCTCTCCCGGCCGGGAAGATGTTGCAAGAGACCCAGTACTTC. Residues: CASSLAAPLPAGKMLQETQYF. This rearrangement joins TRBV7-3 to TRBJ2-4, with D possibly matching TRBD2 (5 bases). Matching the DNA end better, TRBJ2-5 makes the J call doubtful. CDR3 length: 21 amino acids. Germline V gives CDR1 SGHTA, CDR2 FQGTGA.

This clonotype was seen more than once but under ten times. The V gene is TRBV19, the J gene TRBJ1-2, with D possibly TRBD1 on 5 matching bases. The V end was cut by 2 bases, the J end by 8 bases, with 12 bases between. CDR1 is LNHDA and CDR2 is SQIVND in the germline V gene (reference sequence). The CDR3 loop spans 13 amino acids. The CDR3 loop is CASSINTGTGYTF. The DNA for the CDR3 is TGTGCCAGTAGTATAAACACAGGTACCGGCTACACCTTC.

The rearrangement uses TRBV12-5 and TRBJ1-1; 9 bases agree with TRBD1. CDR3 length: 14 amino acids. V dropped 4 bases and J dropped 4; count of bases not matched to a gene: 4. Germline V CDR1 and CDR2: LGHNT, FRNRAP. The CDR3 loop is CASGSQGASTEAFF. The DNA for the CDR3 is TGTGCTAGTGGTTCACAGGGGGCGAGCACTGAAGCTTTCTTT.

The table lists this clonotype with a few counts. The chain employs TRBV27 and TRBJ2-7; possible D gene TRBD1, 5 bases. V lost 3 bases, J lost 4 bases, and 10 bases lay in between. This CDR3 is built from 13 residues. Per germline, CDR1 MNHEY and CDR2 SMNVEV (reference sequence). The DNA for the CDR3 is TGTGCCAGCAGTTTTTTTGACAGATACGAGCAGTACTTC. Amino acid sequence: CASSFFDRYEQYF.

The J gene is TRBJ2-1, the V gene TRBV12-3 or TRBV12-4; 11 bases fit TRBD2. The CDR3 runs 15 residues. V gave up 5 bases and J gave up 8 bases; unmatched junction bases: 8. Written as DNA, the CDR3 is TGTGCCAGCAGTCACACTAGCGGGGGAGGCTATGAGCAGTTCTTC. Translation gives CASSHTSGGGYEQFF.

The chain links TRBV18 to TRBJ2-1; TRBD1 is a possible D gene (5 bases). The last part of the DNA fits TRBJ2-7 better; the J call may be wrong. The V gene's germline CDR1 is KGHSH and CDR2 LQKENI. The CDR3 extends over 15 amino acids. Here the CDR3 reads CASSPPAGLYNEQYF. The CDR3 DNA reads TGTGCCAGCTCACCACCGGCAGGGCTCTACAATGAGCAGTACTTC.

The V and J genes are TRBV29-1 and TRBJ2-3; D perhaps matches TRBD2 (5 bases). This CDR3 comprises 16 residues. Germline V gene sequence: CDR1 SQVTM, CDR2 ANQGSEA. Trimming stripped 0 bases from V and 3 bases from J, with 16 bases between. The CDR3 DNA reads TGCAGCGTTGAAGAGTTTTGGGAGACGGAGACAGATACGCAGTATTTT. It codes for CSVEEFWETETDTQYF.

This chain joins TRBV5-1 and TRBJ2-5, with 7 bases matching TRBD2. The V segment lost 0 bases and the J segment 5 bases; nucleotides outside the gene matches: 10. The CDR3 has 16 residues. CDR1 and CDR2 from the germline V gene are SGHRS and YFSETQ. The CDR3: CASSLEGGGGRETQYF. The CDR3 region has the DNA TGCGCCAGCAGCTTGGAAGGCGGGGGTGGGCGGGAGACCCAGTACTTC.

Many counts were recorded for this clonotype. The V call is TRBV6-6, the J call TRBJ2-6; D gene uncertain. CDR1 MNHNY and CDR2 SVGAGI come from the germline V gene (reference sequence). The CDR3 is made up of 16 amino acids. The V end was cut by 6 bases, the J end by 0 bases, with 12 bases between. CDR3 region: CASSLDGSSGANVLTF. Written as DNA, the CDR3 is TGTGCCAGCAGCCTAGACGGAAGCTCTGGGGCCAACGTCCTGACTTTC.

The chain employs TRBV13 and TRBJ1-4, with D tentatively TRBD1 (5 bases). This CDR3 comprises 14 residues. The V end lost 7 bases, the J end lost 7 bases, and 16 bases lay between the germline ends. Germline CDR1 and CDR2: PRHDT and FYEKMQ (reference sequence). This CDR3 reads CASTRGQGLEKLFF. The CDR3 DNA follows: TGTGCCAGCACTCGAGGGCAGGGCCTTGAAAAACTGTTTTTT.

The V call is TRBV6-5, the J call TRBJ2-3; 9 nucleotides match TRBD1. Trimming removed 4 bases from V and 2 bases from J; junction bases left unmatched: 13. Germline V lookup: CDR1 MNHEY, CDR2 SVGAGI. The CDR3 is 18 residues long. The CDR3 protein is CASSFVPPGTGPTDTQYF. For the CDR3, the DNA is TGTGCCAGCAGTTTCGTGCCCCCCGGGACAGGGCCCACAGATACGCAGTATTTT.

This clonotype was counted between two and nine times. CDR3 in amino acids: CSADTPGSSETQYF. The CDR3 DNA is TGCAGTGCTGATACCCCGGGGAGTTCCGAGACCCAGTACTTC. This chain links TRBV20-1 with TRBJ2-5; a weak D match, TRBD2 (5 bases). The CDR3 has 14 residues. V lost 5 bases and J 5 bases, leaving 18 bases between the germline ends. Looked up from germline, CDR1 is DFQATT and CDR2 is SNEGSKA (reference sequence).

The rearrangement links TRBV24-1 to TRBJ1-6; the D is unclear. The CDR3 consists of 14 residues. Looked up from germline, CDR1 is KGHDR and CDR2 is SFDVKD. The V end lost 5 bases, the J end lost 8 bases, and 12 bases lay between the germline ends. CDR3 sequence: CATSAGQRHSPLHF. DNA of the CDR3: TGTGCCACCAGTGCGGGTCAAAGGCATTCACCCCTCCACTTT.

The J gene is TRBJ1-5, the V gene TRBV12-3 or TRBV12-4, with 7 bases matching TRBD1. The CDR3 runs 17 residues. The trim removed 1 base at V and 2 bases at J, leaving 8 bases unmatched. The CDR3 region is CASSLDGGGRGNQPQHF. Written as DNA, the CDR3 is TGTGCCAGCAGTTTAGATGGAGGGGGCAGGGGCAATCAGCCCCAGCATTTT.

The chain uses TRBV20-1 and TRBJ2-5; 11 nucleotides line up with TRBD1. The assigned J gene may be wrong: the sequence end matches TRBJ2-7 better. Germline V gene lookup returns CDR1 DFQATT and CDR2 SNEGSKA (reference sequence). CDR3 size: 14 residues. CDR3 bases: TGCAGTGCGGACCGGGACAGGGGGACCTACGAGCAGTACTTC. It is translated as CSADRDRGTYEQYF.

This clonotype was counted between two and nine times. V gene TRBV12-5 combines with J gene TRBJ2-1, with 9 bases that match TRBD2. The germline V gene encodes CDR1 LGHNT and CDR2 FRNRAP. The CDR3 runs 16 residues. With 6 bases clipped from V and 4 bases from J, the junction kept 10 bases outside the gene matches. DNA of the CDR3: TGTGCTAGTGGCCGGAATCCTCTAGCGGGGTACAATGAGCAGTTCTTC. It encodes CASGRNPLAGYNEQFF.

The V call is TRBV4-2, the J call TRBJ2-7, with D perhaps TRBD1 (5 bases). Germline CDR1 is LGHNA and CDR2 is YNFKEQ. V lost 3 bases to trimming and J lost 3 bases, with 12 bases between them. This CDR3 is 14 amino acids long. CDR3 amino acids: CASSQLPTDYEQYF. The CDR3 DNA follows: TGTGCCAGCAGCCAGCTCCCGACAGACTACGAGCAGTACTTC.

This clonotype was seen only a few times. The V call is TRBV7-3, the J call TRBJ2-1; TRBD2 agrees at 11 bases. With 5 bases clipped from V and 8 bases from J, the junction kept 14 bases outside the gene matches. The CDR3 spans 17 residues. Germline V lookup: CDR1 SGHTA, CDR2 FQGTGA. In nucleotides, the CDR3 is TGTGCCAGCAGCCCACCGTGGGTAGCGGGGGGGCCCTATGAGCAGTTCTTC. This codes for CASSPPWVAGGPYEQFF.

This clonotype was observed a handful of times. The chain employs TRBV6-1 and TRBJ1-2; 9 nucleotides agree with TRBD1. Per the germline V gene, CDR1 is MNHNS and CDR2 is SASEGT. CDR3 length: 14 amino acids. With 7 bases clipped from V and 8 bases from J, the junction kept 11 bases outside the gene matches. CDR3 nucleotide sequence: TGTGCCAGCACCTGGGACAGGGCGGCGGAGGGCTACACCTTC. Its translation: CASTWDRAAEGYTF.

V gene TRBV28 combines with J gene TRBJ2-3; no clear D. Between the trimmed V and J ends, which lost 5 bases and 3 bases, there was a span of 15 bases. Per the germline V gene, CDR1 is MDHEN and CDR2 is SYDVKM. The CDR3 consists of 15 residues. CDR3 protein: CASSPPTVGTDTQYF. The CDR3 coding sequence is TGTGCCAGCAGTCCACCGACGGTAGGGACAGATACGCAGTATTTT.

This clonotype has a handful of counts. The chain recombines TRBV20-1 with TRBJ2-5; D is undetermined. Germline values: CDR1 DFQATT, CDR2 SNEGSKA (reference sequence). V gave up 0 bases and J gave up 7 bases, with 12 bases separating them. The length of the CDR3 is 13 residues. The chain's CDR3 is CSARDVPRGTQYF. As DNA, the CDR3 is TGCAGTGCTAGAGATGTTCCAAGAGGGACCCAGTACTTC.

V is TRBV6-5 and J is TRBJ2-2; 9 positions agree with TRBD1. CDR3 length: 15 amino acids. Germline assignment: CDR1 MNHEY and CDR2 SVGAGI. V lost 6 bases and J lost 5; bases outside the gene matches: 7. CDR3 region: CASSRTGGGTGELFF. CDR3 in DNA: TGTGCCAGCAGCAGAACAGGGGGCGGAACCGGGGAGCTGTTTTTT.

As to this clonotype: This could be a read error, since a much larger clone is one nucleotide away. As DNA, the CDR3 is TGTGCCAGCAGACTTCTAGCGGGGGGCGAGGGGAGAGAGCAGTACTTC. Translated, it gives CASRLLAGGEGREQYF. This chain connects TRBV6-5 to TRBJ2-7, with 11 positions matching TRBD2. Germline CDR1 MNHEY, CDR2 SVGAGI. V was pared by 6 bases and J by 7 bases, with 14 bases of the junction left unmatched. This CDR3 has 16 residues.